The 11 T cell receptor beta chains in this list originate from one sample, sequenced in a study of T cell responses to AZD1222 COVID-19 vaccine. TCRdb's copy holds only in-frame clones and misses some; the assay was immunoSEQ multiplex PCR. Of around 140,000 clones in the sample, 70% to 90% were seen once. The sequencing used peripheral blood, collected 28 days after the second dose of the MenACWY control vaccine. The source of these receptors is an adult who received the MenACWY meningococcal vaccine as a control.

The chain uses TRBV12-3 or TRBV12-4 and TRBJ1-5; D is unresolved. CDR3 size: 13 residues. V lost 4 bases, J lost 5 bases, and 9 bases lay in between. The CDR3 here is CASSWRVDQPQHF. Here the CDR3 DNA reads TGTGCCAGCAGTTGGAGGGTTGATCAGCCCCAGCATTTT.

The chain employs TRBV3-1 (or the pseudogene TRBV3-2) and TRBJ1-4; D not resolved. Germline V gene lookup returns CDR1 LGHDT and CDR2 YNNKEL (reference sequence). V was trimmed by 0 bases and J by 12 bases, leaving 8 bases between them. The CDR3 is 12 residues long. The CDR3 sequence is CASSQEGSELFF. In DNA, the CDR3 is TGTGCCAGCAGCCAAGAGGGTTCGGAACTGTTTTTT.

This chain joins TRBV9 and TRBJ2-7; perhaps TRBD1 as D (6 bases). Trimming took 0 bases from V and 2 from J, leaving 12 bases between them. Per the germline V gene, CDR1 is SGDLS and CDR2 is YYNGEE. The CDR3 is 15 residues long. The CDR3 is CASSVGGWGPYEQYF. For the CDR3, the DNA is TGTGCCAGCAGCGTAGGAGGTTGGGGGCCCTACGAGCAGTACTTC.

The chain employs TRBV6-5 and TRBJ2-5; TRBD1 aligns across 11 bases. Germline-derived CDR1 and CDR2 are MNHEY and SVGAGI. The V segment lost 0 bases and the J segment 4 bases; nucleotides outside the gene matches: 1. The CDR3 extends over 15 amino acids. CDR3 sequence: CASSYSGTGGETQYF. In DNA, the CDR3 is TGTGCCAGCAGTTACTCCGGGACAGGGGGAGAGACCCAGTACTTC.

The rearrangement links TRBV6-5 to TRBJ2-7, with D tentatively TRBD1 or TRBD2 (5 bases each). Germline CDR1 and CDR2: MNHEY and SVGAGI. V lost 8 bases to trimming and J lost 2 bases, with 16 bases between them. The CDR3 has 14 amino acids. The CDR3 sequence: CASAPGATPYEQYV. DNA for the CDR3: TGTGCCAGCGCTCCCGGGGCGACCCCCTACGAGCAGTACGTC.

The J gene is TRBJ1-4, the V gene TRBV5-1; D ambiguous. CDR1 and CDR2 from the germline V gene are SGHRS and YFSETQ. The V and J ends lost 0 bases and 4 bases respectively, with 10 bases between them. The CDR3 is 15 residues long. CDR3 sequence (DNA): TGCGCCAGCAGCTTGGTTCCAGATCGTAATGAAAAACTGTTTTTT. This translates into CASSLVPDRNEKLFF.

This clone was observed many times. The V call is TRBV7-6, the J call TRBJ2-5; 8 bases are shared with TRBD1. The CDR3 loop spans 14 amino acids. The junction had 4 bases not matched to a gene; V was cut back by 5 bases and J by 2 bases. The germline V gene has CDR1 SGHVS and CDR2 FNYEAQ. The CDR3 protein is CASSLDRGQETQYF. Here the CDR3 DNA reads TGTGCCAGCAGCCTCGACAGGGGTCAAGAGACCCAGTACTTC. Variable domain in full (rest from reference TRBV7-6 and TRBJ2-5): GAGVSQSPRYKVTKRGQDVALRCDPISGHVSLYWYRQALGQGPEFLTYFNYEAQQDKSGLPNDRFSAERPEGSISTLTIQRTEQRDSAMYRCASSLDRGQETQYFGPGTRLLVL.

V usage is TRBV2 and J usage is TRBJ1-2, with D perhaps TRBD1 (5 bases). Germline V gene data show CDR1 as SNHLY and CDR2 as FYNNEI. V was shortened by 4 bases and J by 6 bases, with 15 bases between the two germline ends. CDR3 size: 14 residues. The CDR3 region has the DNA TGTGCCAGCAGTGGGGGGTCTGTGGCGGATGGCTACACCTTC. Its translation: CASSGGSVADGYTF.

This clone was seen only once. The rearrangement uses TRBV6-2 or TRBV6-3 and TRBJ1-5; TRBD1 matches at 10 bases. CDR3 length equals 17 residues. V was pared by 8 bases and J by 1 base, with 11 bases of the junction left unmatched. Germline CDR1 MNHEY, CDR2 SVGEGT. The CDR3 coding sequence is TGTGCCAGCGGCCCTGGGACAGGGGTCAAGAGCAATCAGCCCCAGCATTTT. Amino acids: CASGPGTGVKSNQPQHF.

This chain connects TRBV6-5 to TRBJ2-5, with 7 bases identical to TRBD1. Germline V gives CDR1 MNHEY, CDR2 SVGAGI. CDR3 length: 13 amino acids. V shed 5 bases and J 2 bases; nucleotides not matched to a gene: 2. The CDR3 DNA follows: TGTGCCAGCAGTCGGGACAGACAAGAGACCCAGTACTTC. Residues: CASSRDRQETQYF.

V usage is TRBV5-1 and J usage is TRBJ1-4; 10 nucleotides align to TRBD1. J gave up 6 bases and V 5 bases, and 4 bases lay outside the gene matches. There are 14 residues in the CDR3. Per the germline V gene, CDR1 is SGHRS and CDR2 is YFSETQ. CDR3 in amino acids: CASSRDRGHEKLFF. The CDR3 bases are TGCGCCAGCAGTCGGGACAGGGGACATGAAAAACTGTTTTTT.